One sample yielded the 2 T cell receptor beta chains listed below, sequenced in a study of T cell responses to AZD1222 COVID-19 vaccine. The table came from immunoSEQ multiplex PCR; TCRdb's copy has only in-frame clones and leaves some out. The table includes about 85,000 clones, about nine tenths detected once. The sample here was peripheral blood, taken on day 0 of AZD1222 vaccination. The origin of the receptors is an adult in good health.

The chain uses TRBV29-1 and TRBJ2-5, with a possible D match to TRBD2 (5 bases). The ends were cut back, 8 bases at V and 2 bases at J, with 21 bases in the middle. The germline gives CDR1 SQVTM, CDR2 ANQGSEA. CDR3 length: 15 residues. The CDR3 spells CSSSTGISLQETQYF. The CDR3 DNA follows: TGCAGCTCATCTACGGGGATATCCTTACAAGAGACCCAGTACTTC.

The chain carries TRBV7-2 and TRBJ2-7; no definite D call. This CDR3 spans 11 amino acids. Germline V gene lookup returns CDR1 SGHTA and CDR2 FQGNSA. Trimming left V 5 bases short and J 4 bases short, with 6 bases between. CDR3 in amino acids: CASSAKYEQYF. The DNA of the CDR3 is TGTGCCAGCAGCGCCAAGTACGAGCAGTACTTC.